This passage covers 9 T cell receptor beta chains from one sample sequenced in a study of glioma-infiltrating T cells. Amplification of TCR alpha and beta CDR3 regions from RNA used iRepertoire nested multiplex PCR. MiXCR, applied by TCRdb to the multiplex PCR reads, yields one record per CDR3 protein. The table includes about 190,000 distinct CDR3 sequences, 30% to 40% detected once. Source material: glioma tissue, nonneoplastic brain tissue, or PBMCs (not recorded which). Receptor source: a human donor with low-grade glioma or glioblastoma, undergoing nonglioma brain surgery, or in good health (not recorded which).

This clonotype came up many times. The rearrangement links TRBV7-2 to TRBJ2-7, with 9 bases matching TRBD1. CDR3 size: 12 residues. Germline lookup yields CDR1 SGHTA and CDR2 FQGNSA. The junction had 6 bases not matched to a gene; V was cut back by 5 bases and J by 10 bases. CDR3 DNA: TGTGCCAGCAGCCCCCGGGACAGGGAACAGTACTTC. Translation gives CASSPRDREQYF.

Ten or more counts support this clonotype. J is TRBJ2-5 and V is TRBV28, with TRBD2 identical over 12 bases. Losses at the gene ends were 10 bases for V and 5 bases for J; bases not matched to a gene: 5. Germline V lookup: CDR1 MDHEN, CDR2 SYDVKM. The CDR3 is 13 amino acids. CDR3 DNA: TGTGCCACCCTACTAGCGGGAGGCGAGACCCAGTACTTC. It specifies CATLLAGGETQYF.

A remark on this clonotype: At one boundary the junction diverges from the germline segment, which might be a read error. The V call is TRBV27, the J call TRBJ1-1, with D tentatively TRBD1 (5 bases). This CDR3 is built from 18 residues. Germline-derived CDR1 and CDR2 are MNHEY and SMNVEV (reference sequence). Here the CDR3 DNA reads TGTGCCAGCAGTGTAACTCAAGGAGGGGAAGGCATCGGCGCGGACTCGGTCTTT. Its protein is CASSVTQGGEGIGADSVF.

Remarks on this clonotype: It may be a read error: a sequence one base away is much more abundant. V usage is TRBV16 and J usage is TRBJ2-1, with TRBD1 matching 8 bases. The V gene's germline CDR1 is KGHSY and CDR2 FQNENV. CDR3 length equals 16 residues. In DNA form, the CDR3 reads TGTGCCAGCAGCCAATCGACAGGGGCGTCCTACAATGAGCAGTTGTTC. Amino acid sequence: CASSQSTGASYNEQLF. The variable domain in full, completed from reference TRBV16 and TRBJ2-1, reads GEEVAQTPKHLVRGEGQKAKLYCAPIKGHSYVFWYQQVLKNEFKFLISFQNENVFDETGMPKERFSAKCLPNSPCSLEIQATKLEDSAVYFCASSQSTGASYNEQLFGPGTRLTVL.

For this clonotype: This may stem from a read error, because a much larger clone lies one nucleotide away. The chain couples TRBV11-1 to TRBJ2-1; D unresolved. CDR1 is SGHAT and CDR2 is FQDESV in the germline V gene (reference sequence). The CDR3 is 13 amino acids. The CDR3 DNA is TGTGCCAGCAGCTTAATTGCGGAGAATGGGCAGTTCTTC. This encodes CASSLIAENGQFF.

There are many counts of this clonotype. This chain joins TRBV6-2 or TRBV6-3 and TRBJ2-1; 9 bases align to TRBD2. CDR1 and CDR2 from the germline V gene are MNHEY and SVGEGT. Trimming cost V 5 bases and J 8 bases; bases outside gene matches: 10. This CDR3 is 15 amino acids long. The CDR3 bases are TGTGCCAGCAGTCGATCCGGGACTAGCAAGTATGAGCAGTTCTTC. Protein sequence: CASSRSGTSKYEQFF.

At least ten counts were recorded for this clonotype. The chain is built from TRBV5-1 and TRBJ2-3; 7 nucleotides line up with TRBD1. The V segment lost 6 bases and the J segment 8 bases; nucleotides outside the gene matches: 12. The CDR3 covers 14 residues. Germline CDR1 is SGHRS and CDR2 is YFSETQ. CDR3 coding DNA: TGCGCCAGCACCGCCGACAGGGCTCAGGGTACGCAGTATTTT. Translated: CASTADRAQGTQYF. The variable domain in full, with the rest retrieved from reference TRBV5-1 and TRBJ2-3, is KAGVTQTPRYLIKTRGQQVTLSCSPISGHRSVSWYQQTPGQGLQFLFEYFSETQRNKGNFPGRFSGRQFSNSRSEMNVSTLELGDSALYLCASTADRAQGTQYFGPGTRLTVL.

This clonotype was recorded at least ten times. This sequence joins TRBV27 and TRBJ2-1; TRBD2 matches at 15 bases. Germline loops: CDR1 MNHEY, CDR2 SMNVEV (reference sequence). The ends lost 5 bases at V and 9 bases at J; junction bases unmatched: 8. This CDR3 region has 16 residues. The CDR3 loop is CASSPSGLAGGGEQFF. CDR3 sequence (DNA): TGTGCCAGCAGTCCTTCAGGACTAGCGGGAGGGGGTGAGCAGTTCTTC.

A word on this clonotype: A much larger clone differs from this one at a single base, so this may be a read error. The chain uses TRBV4-1 and TRBJ2-3; D remains unclear. The V gene's germline CDR1 is MGHRA and CDR2 YSYEKL. This CDR3 contains 12 residues. The CDR3 DNA sequence: TGCGACAGCAGCCAAGGGCCAGATACGCAGTATTTT. Translating gives CDSSQGPDTQYF.